Described below is a single T cell receptor (beta chain) sequence and its context. Its antigen remains unknown. Germline CDR1 SQVTM, CDR2 ANQGSEA. V shed 2 bases and J shed 1 base, with 15 bases lying between them. The CDR3 is 16 amino acids. The sample belongs to a study of CD8 T cells in ankylosing spondylitis. TCRdb fed the 5' RACE reads into MiXCR, producing one record per CDR3 protein. The sample includes about 750,000 distinct CDR3 sequences, around 20% of them seen just once. The study's findings and limits: Significantly higher representation of disease-linked clones was reported for matched ankylosing spondylitis synovial fluid. Within ankylosing spondylitis blood, a TCR beta motif made up of seven to nine highly homologous variants appeared to be characteristic.

The sequenced sample consisted of blood, either unsorted or a sorted T cell fraction (not recorded which). The receptor comes from a male donor with ankylosing spondylitis. This chain uses TRBV29-1 with TRBJ2-1; D may be TRBD1 or TRBD2 (6 bases each). CDR3 amino acids: CSVEKGGAGSYNEQFF. CDR3 in DNA: TGCAGCGTTGAAAAGGGGGGTGCGGGGTCCTACAATGAGCAGTTCTTC.